This TCR beta chain stems from a study of shared clonotypes between healthy human individuals. As defined, naive CD8 cells were CD45RO-negative and positively selected for CCR7, with terminally differentiated effector memory CD45RA+ cells excluded. The data were produced by immunoSEQ multiplex PCR, yet TCRdb's version contains in-frame clones alone and is incomplete. The sample yields some 2 million clones, about 95% seen once. Sequencing was done on a sample of naive CD8+ T cells sorted from blood. This clonotype was obtained from a man aged 18 to 30 in good health.

The CDR3, as DNA: TGTGCCAGCAGTCCTACAGGGGGTATGCTGTTCTTC. Its translation is CASSPTGGMLFF. The J gene is TRBJ2-1, the V gene TRBV27; TRBD1 aligns across 8 bases. Germline lookup yields CDR1 MNHEY and CDR2 SMNVEV (reference sequence). CDR3 length: 12 residues. V was pared by 5 bases and J by 15 bases, with 9 bases of the junction left unmatched.